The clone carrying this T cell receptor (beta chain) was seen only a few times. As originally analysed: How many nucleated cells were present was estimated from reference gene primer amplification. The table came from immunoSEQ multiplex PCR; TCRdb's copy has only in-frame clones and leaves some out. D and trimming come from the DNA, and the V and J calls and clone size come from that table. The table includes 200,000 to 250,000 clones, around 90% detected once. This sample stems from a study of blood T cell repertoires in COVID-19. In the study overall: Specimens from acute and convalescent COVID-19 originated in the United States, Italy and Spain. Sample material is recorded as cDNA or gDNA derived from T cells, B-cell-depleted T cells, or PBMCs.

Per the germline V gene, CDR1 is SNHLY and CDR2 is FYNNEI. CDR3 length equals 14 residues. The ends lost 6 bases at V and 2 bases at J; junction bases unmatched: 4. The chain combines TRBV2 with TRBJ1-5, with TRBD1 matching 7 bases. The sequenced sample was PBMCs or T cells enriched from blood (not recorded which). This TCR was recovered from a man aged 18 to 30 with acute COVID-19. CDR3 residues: CASRRTGGNQPQHF. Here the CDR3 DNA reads TGTGCCAGCAGGAGAACAGGGGGCAATCAGCCCCAGCATTTT. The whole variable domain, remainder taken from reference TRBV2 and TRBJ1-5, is EPEVTQTPSHQVTQMGQEVILRCVPISNHLYFYWYRQILGQKVEFLVSFYNNEISEKSEIFDDQFSVERPDGSNFTLKIRSTKLEDSAMYFCASRRTGGNQPQHFGDGTRLSIL.